What follows describes a single T cell receptor beta chain. This clone was seen just once. Its antigen remains undetermined. No much larger clonotype is one base removed from it; base qualities were not supplied. Libraries were made using the immunoSEQ multiplex PCR assay. In the authors' own workflow: A statistical classification framework was built for diagnosing cytomegalovirus status from the catalog of TCR beta chain sequences. TCRdb mirrors the immuneACCESS table, restricted to in-frame sequences. Some clones are absent from its copies; in checked studies, under half trace to an unresolved V gene, and the reason for the others is unknown. The DNA was the basis for D and trimming; V, J and clone size are from that table. The sample table records around 150,000 clones; roughly 91% of these occur just once. The ten largest clones represent almost 3% of the sample. The donors were included in the validation cohort of over a hundred subjects, a group kept apart from the approximately 700-subject first cohort.

Trimming costs V 5 bases and J 5 bases, and their ends lie 21 bases apart. From the cysteine through the phenylalanine, the CDR3 covers 16 amino acids. Only the CDR3 part of the read is kept: 48 bases, read in frame from the first base. The germline V gene encodes CDR1 MDHEN and CDR2 SYDVKM. The data derive from a study of cytomegalovirus exposure and HLA in healthy donors (dated by TCRdb to the late 2010s). In terms of the full investigation: According to a later analysis, the 120 or so validation repertoires were produced on the same platform as the approximately 620 repertoires of the first cohort. The study was designed to test whether signatures of past pathogen exposure could be identified by cataloging public T cell receptors. A separate validation cohort of about 110 different subjects was used in addition to the roughly 620-subject first cohort. To predict cytomegalovirus infection status, the study combined high-throughput TCR immunosequencing, statistical association of individual TCRs with disease status, and machine learning.

Results the study describes overall, beyond this receptor: A few of the identified cytomegalovirus-associated TCR beta chains were confirmed in vitro to be specific for cytomegalovirus antigens. All 120 repertoires were used to score co-occurrence in the validation cohort in a later analysis, because that analysis had no HLA typing for the cohort. According to the authors, the approach could potentially be generalized to other disease states and immunological phenotypes. Cytomegalovirus status was reported to be diagnosed by the classifier with high specificity and sensitivity in both the original and validation cohorts. Most TCR sequences were seen in very few donors, while some public TCRs were found in many individuals. A later analysis found that TCRs clustered in the first cohort also tended to co-occur in the roughly 120 validation repertoires, with more than 90% of cluster scores above 0. The study listed 164 TCR beta chains as associated with cytomegalovirus.

Sample: PBMCs. This receptor was obtained from a man in his late teens or twenties in good health and CMV-seronegative. The chain is encoded by TRBV28 joined to TRBJ1-1, and the D gene may be TRBD1, 6 bases matching. The CDR3 amino acid sequence is: CASSPGARGLTTEAFF. The nucleotides read TGTGCCAGCAGTCCAGGAGCTAGGGGGTTGACGACTGAAGCTTTCTTT.